This T cell receptor (beta chain) was captured in a study of T cell repertoires in cytomegalovirus infection. Study details: Newly reported HLA-C-restricted and thoroughly characterized HLA-B-restricted CMV epitopes were employed. Public TCR beta signatures indicated both CMV infection and matching HLA type. Whole-study findings and limits: Accumulated public TCR beta family frequency recognized individuals carrying CMV together with the relevant HLA. Dominating the ex vivo response were TCR beta clonotypes that were CMV-specific and HLA-C-restricted.

TCRdb re-derived calls from the reads in MiXCR, one entry per CDR3 protein. The table records approximately 990,000 distinct CDR3 sequences, around a third of them present only once. Turning to this clonotype: Antigen unknown.

This CDR3 contains 12 residues. V dropped 4 bases and J dropped 8 bases, with 11 bases sitting between them. The sample in question was cultured CD8+ T cells from PBMCs, obtained from culture after CMV antigen stimulation. The chain has TRBV12-3 or TRBV12-4 and TRBJ1-2; D remains ambiguous. This clonotype was sampled from a human donor in good health (CMV status not recorded). Some clones in this sample may be carry-over from other donors' samples. Written as DNA, the CDR3 is TGTGCCAGCAGTTGGACCACCGAGGGCTACACCTTC. It is translated as CASSWTTEGYTF.